Listed below are T cell receptor beta chains from one sample, sequenced in a study of T cell responses to AZD1222 COVID-19 vaccine. Only in-frame clones appear in the TCRdb table, and some are missing; sequencing was by immunoSEQ multiplex PCR. The repertoire has 140,000 to 150,000 clones, approximately 93% of them found once; the top ten carry less than 6.5%. The sequencing used peripheral blood, collected on day 0 of AZD1222 vaccination. All receptors derive from an adult in good health. The CDR3 runs from the conserved cysteine through the conserved F or W. A D gene is named only where the DNA matches it firmly. For some rows the clone size is stated as once, few or many, or as a class when expanded; others skip it.

length,size,D,V,J,CDR3,DNA
15,-,TRBD2,TRBV5-4,TRBJ2-3,CASSFNLAGEYTQYF,TGTGCCAGCAGCTTCAACCTAGCGGGAGAATATACGCAGTATTTT
15,-,TRBD2,TRBV11-3,TRBJ2-3,CASSSVAGGTDTQYF,TGTGCCAGCAGCTCCGTAGCGGGAGGGACAGATACGCAGTATTTT
15,-,-,TRBV6-2/TRBV6-3,TRBJ2-7,CASSLGLTTSYEQYF,TGTGCCAGCAGTCTCGGGCTGACCACCTCCTACGAGCAGTACTTC
17,once,TRBD1,TRBV6-1,TRBJ2-1,CASSEENTGAPYNEQFF,TGTGCCAGCAGTGAAGAGAACACAGGGGCCCCCTACAATGAGCAGTTCTTC
15,-,-,TRBV12-5,TRBJ2-4,CASGLVRQGGNIQYF,TGTGCTAGTGGTTTGGTACGTCAGGGTGGAAACATTCAGTACTTC
13,once,TRBD2,TRBV12-3/TRBV12-4,TRBJ2-1,CASKAGGHNEQFF,TGTGCCAGCAAAGCGGGAGGTCACAATGAGCAGTTCTTC
13,-,-,TRBV3-1/TRBV3-2,TRBJ2-1,CASSRTRLSEQFF,TGTGCCAGCAGCAGAACTAGACTGAGTGAGCAGTTCTTC
12,once,-,TRBV30,TRBJ1-6,CAWRVEDSPLHF,TGTGCCTGGAGGGTAGAGGATTCACCCCTCCACTTT
13,-,-,TRBV29-1,TRBJ2-1,CSVRSRSYNEQFF,TGCAGCGTTAGATCTAGGTCCTACAATGAGCAGTTCTTC
15,-,TRBD1,TRBV19,TRBJ2-1,CASRKQGALYNEQFF,TGTGCCAGTAGAAAACAGGGGGCCCTCTACAATGAGCAGTTCTTC
16,-,TRBD1,TRBV9,TRBJ1-1,CASSAGLRTGDTEAFF,TGTGCCAGCAGCGCCGGACTTAGAACAGGGGACACTGAAGCTTTCTTT
12,-,-,TRBV30,TRBJ2-3,CAWSVRGDTQYF,TGTGCCTGGAGTGTACGGGGAGATACGCAGTATTTT
14,-,TRBD2,TRBV5-1,TRBJ2-1,CASSPGVAGGEQFF,TGCGCCAGCAGCCCGGGGGTAGCGGGAGGTGAGCAGTTCTTC
14,-,-,TRBV28,TRBJ2-7,CASSFGGPFYEQYF,TGTGCCAGCAGTTTTGGAGGCCCCTTCTACGAGCAGTACTTC
16,-,TRBD2,TRBV5-6,TRBJ2-7,CASSLAPLAEHYEQYF,TGTGCCAGCAGCTTGGCCCCACTAGCGGAGCACTACGAGCAGTACTTC
16,-,-,TRBV19,TRBJ1-1,CASSIDREGMNTEAFF,TGTGCCAGTAGTATAGATCGAGAAGGCATGAACACTGAAGCTTTCTTT
16,-,TRBD2,TRBV4-2,TRBJ2-2,CASSPLLAGNTGELFF,TGTGCCAGCAGCCCCCTCCTAGCGGGCAACACCGGGGAGCTGTTTTTT
13,-,-,TRBV6-4,TRBJ2-3,CASSVGPADTQYF,TGTGCCAGCAGTGTCGGGCCAGCAGATACGCAGTATTTT
15,-,-,TRBV5-1,TRBJ1-1,CASSKKISENTEAFF,TGCGCCAGCAGTAAGAAAATCTCAGAGAACACTGAAGCTTTCTTT
13,once,TRBD1,TRBV6-5,TRBJ1-2,CASSYQGDYGYTF,TGTGCCAGCAGTTATCAGGGGGACTATGGCTACACCTTC
16,once,TRBD1,TRBV4-2,TRBJ2-2,CASSHRKRGQTGELFF,TGTGCCAGCAGCCACAGGAAAAGGGGGCAAACCGGGGAGCTGTTTTTT